This TCR beta chain was retrieved from a study of T cells after yellow fever vaccination. Overall study findings and caveats: Clones from primary vaccination mostly reappeared after the booster (around 96% CD4, just over 85% CD8). Shared CD4/CD8 clonotypes were a small share, likely from convergent recombination.

TCRdb called the 5' RACE reads again in MiXCR, with one record for every CDR3 protein. The sample lists more than 450,000 distinct CDR3 sequences, about a fifth occurring once. A few counts support this clonotype. Its antigen remains unknown. The germline CDR1 and CDR2 sequences are SGHTA and FQGNSA. V shed 4 bases, J shed 6 bases, and the junction held 2 bases outside the gene matches. CDR3 length equals 13 residues. The chain couples TRBV7-2 to TRBJ1-2; 10 bases fit TRBD1. This TCR derives from a young man who received the YFV17D yellow fever vaccine. This specimen was PBMCs, taken approximately 20 days after the first yellow fever vaccination. The CDR3 DNA is TGTGCCAGCAGCTCGACAGGGGGCGATGGCTACACCTTC. This codes for CASSSTGGDGYTF.